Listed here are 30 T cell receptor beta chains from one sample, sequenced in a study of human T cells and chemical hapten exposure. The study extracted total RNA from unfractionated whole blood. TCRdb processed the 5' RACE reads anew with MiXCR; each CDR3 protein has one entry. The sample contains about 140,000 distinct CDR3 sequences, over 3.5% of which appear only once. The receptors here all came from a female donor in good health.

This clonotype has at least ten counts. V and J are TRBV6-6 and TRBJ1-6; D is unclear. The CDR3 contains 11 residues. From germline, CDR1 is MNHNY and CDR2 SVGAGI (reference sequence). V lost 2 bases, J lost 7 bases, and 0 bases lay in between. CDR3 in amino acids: CASSYNSPLHF. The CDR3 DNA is TGTGCCAGCAGTTACAATTCACCCCTCCACTTT.

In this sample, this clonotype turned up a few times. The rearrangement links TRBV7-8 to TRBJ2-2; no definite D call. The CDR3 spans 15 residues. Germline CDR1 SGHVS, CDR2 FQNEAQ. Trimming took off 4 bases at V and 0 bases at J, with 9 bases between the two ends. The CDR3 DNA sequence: TGTGCCAGCAGCTCACAGATTGCGAACACCGGGGAGCTGTTTTTT. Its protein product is CASSSQIANTGELFF. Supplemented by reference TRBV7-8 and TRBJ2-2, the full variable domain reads GAGVSQSPRYKVAKRGQDVALRCDPISGHVSLFWYQQALGQGPEFLTYFQNEAQLDKSGLPSDRFFAERPEGSVSTLKIQRTQQEDSAVYLCASSSQIANTGELFFGEGSRLTVL.

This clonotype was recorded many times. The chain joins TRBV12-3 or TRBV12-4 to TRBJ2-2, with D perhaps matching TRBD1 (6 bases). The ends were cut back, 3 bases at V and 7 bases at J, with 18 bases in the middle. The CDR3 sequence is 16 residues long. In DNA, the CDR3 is TGTGCCAGCAGTTTTTCTTGGGCAGGGGACATCGGGGAGCTGTTTTTT. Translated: CASSFSWAGDIGELFF.

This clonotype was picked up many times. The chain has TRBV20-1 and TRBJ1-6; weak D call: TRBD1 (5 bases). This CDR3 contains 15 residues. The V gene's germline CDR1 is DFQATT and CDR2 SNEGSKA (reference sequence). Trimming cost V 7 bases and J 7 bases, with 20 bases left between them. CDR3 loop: CSVRGYNTLNSPLHF. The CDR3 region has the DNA TGCAGTGTTCGGGGCTACAACACCTTAAATTCACCCCTCCACTTT.

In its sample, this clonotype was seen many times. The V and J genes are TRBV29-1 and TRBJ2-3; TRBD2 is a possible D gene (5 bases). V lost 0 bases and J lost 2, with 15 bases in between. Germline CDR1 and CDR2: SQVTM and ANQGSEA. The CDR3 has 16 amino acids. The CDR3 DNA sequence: TGCAGCGTTGAAGATCGGGCAGGAGACTACACAGATACGCAGTATTTT. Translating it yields CSVEDRAGDYTDTQYF.

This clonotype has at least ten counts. The CDR3 spells CASSPQGARGKLFF. For the CDR3, the DNA is TGTGCCAGCAGTCCACAGGGGGCGCGTGGAAAACTGTTTTTT. The chain couples TRBV27 to TRBJ1-4; 9 bases align to TRBD1. The CDR3 has 14 residues. Germline V gene sequence: CDR1 MNHEY, CDR2 SMNVEV (reference sequence). The V gene end was trimmed by 5 bases and the J gene end by 10 bases; junction bases not matched to a gene: 8.

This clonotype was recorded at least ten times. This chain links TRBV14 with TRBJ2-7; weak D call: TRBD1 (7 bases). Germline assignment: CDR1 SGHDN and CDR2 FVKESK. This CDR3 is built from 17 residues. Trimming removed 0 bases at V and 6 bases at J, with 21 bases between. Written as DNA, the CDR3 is TGTGCCAGCAGCCAAGATCCCGACAGGGCCAGACTAGGCGAGCAGTACTTC. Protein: CASSQDPDRARLGEQYF.

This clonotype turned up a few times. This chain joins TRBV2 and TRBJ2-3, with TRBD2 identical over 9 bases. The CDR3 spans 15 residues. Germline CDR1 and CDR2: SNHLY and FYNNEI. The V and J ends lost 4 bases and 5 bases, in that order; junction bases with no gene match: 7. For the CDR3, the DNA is TGTGCCAGCAGTGGCGGGGGGGCCCTCATAGATACGCAGTATTTT. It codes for CASSGGGALIDTQYF.

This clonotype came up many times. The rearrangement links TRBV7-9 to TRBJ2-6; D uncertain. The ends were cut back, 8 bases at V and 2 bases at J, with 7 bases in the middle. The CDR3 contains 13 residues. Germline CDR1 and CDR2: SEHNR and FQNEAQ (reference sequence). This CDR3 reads CASGEAGANVLTF. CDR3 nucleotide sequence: TGTGCCAGCGGCGAAGCTGGGGCCAACGTCCTGACTTTC.

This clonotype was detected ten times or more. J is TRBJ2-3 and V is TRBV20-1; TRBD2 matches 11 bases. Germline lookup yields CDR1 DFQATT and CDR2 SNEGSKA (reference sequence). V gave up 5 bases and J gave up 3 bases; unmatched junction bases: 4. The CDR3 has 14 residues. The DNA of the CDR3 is TGCAGTGCTGTAGCGGGGGGGCAAACAGATACGCAGTATTTT. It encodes CSAVAGGQTDTQYF.

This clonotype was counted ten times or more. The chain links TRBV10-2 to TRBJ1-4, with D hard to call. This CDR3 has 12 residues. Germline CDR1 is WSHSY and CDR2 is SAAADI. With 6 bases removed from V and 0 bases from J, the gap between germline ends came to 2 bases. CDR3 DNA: TGCGCCAGCAGAGCAACTAATGAAAAACTGTTTTTT. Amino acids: CASRATNEKLFF.

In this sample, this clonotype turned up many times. The CDR3 coding sequence is TGTGCCAGCAGCCAAGGTACCCCCCCCTACGAGCAGTACTTC. Translated, it gives CASSQGTPPYEQYF. The J gene is TRBJ2-7, the V gene TRBV4-2, with no clear D. The V end lost 1 base, the J end lost 2 bases, and 9 bases lay between the germline ends. The CDR3 is 14 amino acids. Germline V gene lookup returns CDR1 LGHNA and CDR2 YNFKEQ.

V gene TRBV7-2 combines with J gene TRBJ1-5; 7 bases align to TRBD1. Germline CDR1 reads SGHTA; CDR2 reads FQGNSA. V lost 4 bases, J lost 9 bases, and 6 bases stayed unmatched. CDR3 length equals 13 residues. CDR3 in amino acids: CASSSRQGVPQHF. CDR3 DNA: TGTGCCAGCAGCTCCAGACAGGGAGTGCCCCAGCATTTT.

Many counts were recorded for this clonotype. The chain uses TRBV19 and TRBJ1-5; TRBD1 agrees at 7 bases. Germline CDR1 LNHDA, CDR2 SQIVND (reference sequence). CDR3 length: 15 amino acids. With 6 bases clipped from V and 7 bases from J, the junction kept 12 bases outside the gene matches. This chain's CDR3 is CASRLDRASFQPQHF. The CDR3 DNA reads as TGTGCCAGTAGGCTCGACAGGGCTAGTTTCCAGCCCCAGCATTTT. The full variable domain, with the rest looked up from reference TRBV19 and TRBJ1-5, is DGGITQSPKYLFRKEGQNVTLSCEQNLNHDAMYWYRQDPGQGLRLIYYSQIVNDFQKGDIAEGYSVSREKKESFPLTVTSAQKNPTAFYLCASRLDRASFQPQHFGDGTRLSIL.

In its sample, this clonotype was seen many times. Here the CDR3 DNA reads TGTGCCAGCAGCCAAGGACAGGGGGCCGGACAGCCCCAGCATTTT. The encoded protein is CASSQGQGAGQPQHF. V gene TRBV3-1 combines with J gene TRBJ1-5; 10 nucleotides align to TRBD1. The J segment lost 7 bases and the V segment lost 1 base, leaving 4 bases of the junction unmatched. CDR3 size: 15 residues. Germline V gene lookup returns CDR1 LGHDT and CDR2 YNNKEL (reference sequence).

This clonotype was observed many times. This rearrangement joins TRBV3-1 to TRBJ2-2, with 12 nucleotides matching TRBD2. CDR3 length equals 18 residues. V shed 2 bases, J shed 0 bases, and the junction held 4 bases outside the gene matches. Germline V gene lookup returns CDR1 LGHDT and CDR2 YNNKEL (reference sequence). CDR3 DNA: TGTGCCAGCAGCCAAATTCTAGCGGGGGGGACGAACACCGGGGAGCTGTTTTTT. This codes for CASSQILAGGTNTGELFF.

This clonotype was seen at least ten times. Here the CDR3 DNA reads TGCGCCAGCAGCCATCCGGGACAGATGAACACTGAAGCTTTCTTT. Residues: CASSHPGQMNTEAFF. The chain joins TRBV4-3 to TRBJ1-1; 7 bases are shared with TRBD1. The germline CDR1 and CDR2 sequences are LGHNA and YSLEER. With V trimmed by 3 bases and J by 0 bases, 4 bases remained unmatched. The CDR3 runs to 15 residues.

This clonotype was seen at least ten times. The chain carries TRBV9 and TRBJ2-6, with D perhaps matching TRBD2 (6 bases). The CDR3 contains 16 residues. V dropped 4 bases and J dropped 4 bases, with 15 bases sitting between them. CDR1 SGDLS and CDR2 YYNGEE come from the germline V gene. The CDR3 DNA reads TGTGCCAGCAGCTTCGGGACTCCTCGGGGGGCCAACGTCCTGACTTTC. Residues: CASSFGTPRGANVLTF.

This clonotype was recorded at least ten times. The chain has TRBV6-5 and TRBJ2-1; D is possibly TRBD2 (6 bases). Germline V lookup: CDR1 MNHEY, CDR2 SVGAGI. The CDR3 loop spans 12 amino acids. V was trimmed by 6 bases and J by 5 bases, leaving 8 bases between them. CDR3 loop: CASRRGNNEQFF. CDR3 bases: TGTGCCAGCAGGCGCGGGAACAATGAGCAGTTCTTC.

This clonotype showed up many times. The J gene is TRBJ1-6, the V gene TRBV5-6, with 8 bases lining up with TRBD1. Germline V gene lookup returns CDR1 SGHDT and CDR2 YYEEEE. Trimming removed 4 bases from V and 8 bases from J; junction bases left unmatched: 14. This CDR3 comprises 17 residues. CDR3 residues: CASSNPSRQGKYSPLHF. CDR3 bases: TGTGCCAGCAGCAACCCGTCCAGACAGGGGAAATATTCACCCCTCCACTTT.

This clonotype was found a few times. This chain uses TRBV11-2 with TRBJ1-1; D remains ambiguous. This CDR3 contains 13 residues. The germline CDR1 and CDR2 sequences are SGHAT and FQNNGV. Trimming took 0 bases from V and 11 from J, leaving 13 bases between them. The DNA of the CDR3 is TGTGCCAGCAGCTTAGAGGTGAGACGTAAGGCTTTCTTT. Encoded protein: CASSLEVRRKAFF.

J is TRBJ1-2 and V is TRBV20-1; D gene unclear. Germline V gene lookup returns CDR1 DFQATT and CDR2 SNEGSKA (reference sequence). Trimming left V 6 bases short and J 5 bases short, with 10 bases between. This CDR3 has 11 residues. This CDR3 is CSATGFYGYTF. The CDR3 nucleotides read TGCAGTGCAACGGGGTTTTATGGCTACACCTTC.

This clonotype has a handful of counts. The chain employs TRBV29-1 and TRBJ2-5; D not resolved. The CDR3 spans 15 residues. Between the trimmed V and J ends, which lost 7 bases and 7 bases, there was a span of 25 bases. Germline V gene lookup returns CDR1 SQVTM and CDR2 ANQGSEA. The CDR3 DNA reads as TGCAGCGCTACTCCGACCGGGTCTACAACTGGGACCCAGTACTTC. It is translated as CSATPTGSTTGTQYF.

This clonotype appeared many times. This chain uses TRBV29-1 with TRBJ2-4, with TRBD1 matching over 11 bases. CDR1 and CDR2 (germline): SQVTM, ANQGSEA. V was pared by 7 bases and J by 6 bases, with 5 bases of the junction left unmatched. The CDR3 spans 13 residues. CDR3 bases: TGCAGCGCATCCGGGACAGGGGGAAACATTCAGTACTTC. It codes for CSASGTGGNIQYF. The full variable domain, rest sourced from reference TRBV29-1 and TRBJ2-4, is SAVISQKPSRDICQRGTSLTIQCQVDSQVTMMFWYRQQPGQSLTLIATANQGSEATYESGFVIDKFPISRPNLTFSTLTVSNMSPEDSSIYLCSASGTGGNIQYFGAGTRLSVL.

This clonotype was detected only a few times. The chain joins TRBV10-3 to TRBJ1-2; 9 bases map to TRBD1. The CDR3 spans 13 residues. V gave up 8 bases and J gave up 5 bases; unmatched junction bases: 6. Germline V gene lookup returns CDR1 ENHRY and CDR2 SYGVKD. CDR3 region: CAISPGQGYGYTF. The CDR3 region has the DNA TGTGCCATCTCCCCCGGACAGGGGTATGGCTACACCTTC.

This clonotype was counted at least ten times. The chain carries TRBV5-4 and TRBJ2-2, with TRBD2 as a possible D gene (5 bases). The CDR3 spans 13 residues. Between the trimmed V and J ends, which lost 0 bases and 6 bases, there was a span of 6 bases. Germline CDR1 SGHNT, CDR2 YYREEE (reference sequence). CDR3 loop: CASSLDGAGELFF. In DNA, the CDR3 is TGTGCCAGCAGCTTGGACGGGGCCGGGGAGCTGTTTTTT.

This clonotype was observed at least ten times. CDR3 DNA sequence: TGCAGCGTTGAAGGGCAGGGGATGAACACTGAAGCTTTCTTT. Its translation: CSVEGQGMNTEAFF. The chain joins TRBV29-1 to TRBJ1-1; the D gene is possibly TRBD1 (6 bases). The CDR3 loop spans 14 amino acids. Trimming left V 1 base short and J 0 bases short, with 9 bases between. Germline lookup yields CDR1 SQVTM and CDR2 ANQGSEA.

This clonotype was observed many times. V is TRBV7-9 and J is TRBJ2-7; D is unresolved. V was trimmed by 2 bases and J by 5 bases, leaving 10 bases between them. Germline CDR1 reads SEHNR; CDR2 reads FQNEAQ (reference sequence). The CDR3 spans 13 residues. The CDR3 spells CASSLLEVNEQYF. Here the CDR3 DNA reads TGTGCCAGCAGCTTACTCGAGGTCAACGAGCAGTACTTC.

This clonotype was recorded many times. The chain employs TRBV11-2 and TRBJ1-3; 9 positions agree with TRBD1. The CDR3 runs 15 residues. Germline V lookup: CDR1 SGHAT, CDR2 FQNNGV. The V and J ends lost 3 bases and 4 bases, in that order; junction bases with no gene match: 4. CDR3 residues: CASSLNRGRGNTIYF. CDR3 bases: TGTGCCAGCAGCTTGAACAGGGGGCGAGGAAACACCATATATTTT.

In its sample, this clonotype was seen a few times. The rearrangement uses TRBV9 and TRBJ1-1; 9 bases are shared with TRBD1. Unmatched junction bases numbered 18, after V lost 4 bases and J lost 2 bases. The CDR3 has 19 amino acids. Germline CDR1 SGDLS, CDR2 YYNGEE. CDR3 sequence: CASSYDNRGLTTLNTEAFF. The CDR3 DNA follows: TGTGCCAGCAGCTACGATAACAGGGGGCTGACAACACTTAACACTGAAGCTTTCTTT.